These 8 T cell receptor beta chains share one sample of origin, sequenced in a study of regulatory T cells in long-lasting Graves disease. TCR beta libraries were built with iRepertoire HTBI primers and Arm-PCR of CDR3 regions. One entry per CDR3 protein, called by TCRdb with MiXCR from the multiplex PCR reads. The data show roughly 610,000 distinct CDR3 sequences, approximately 15% seen once. Time point denoted: newly diagnosed GD, antithyroid drugs for less than 3 months. The TCR library was made from RNA extracted from PBMCs. The data also belong to a second study, concerning T cells in Graves' hyperthyroidism and ophthalmopathy.

Material: peripheral blood mononuclear cells (PBMCs), obtained at new diagnosis, from a patient treated with antithyroid drugs. The receptors here all came from a woman aged 30 to 39 with Graves disease.

The chain has TRBV3-1 and TRBJ2-7; 7 positions match TRBD2. The V and J ends lost 5 bases and 3 bases, in that order; junction bases with no gene match: 4. Germline CDR1 is LGHDT and CDR2 is YNNKEL (reference sequence). The CDR3 runs 13 residues. CDR3 loop: CASSYPGGYEQYF. As DNA, the CDR3 is TGTGCCAGCAGCTACCCGGGGGGCTACGAGCAGTACTTC.

The V call is TRBV28, the J call TRBJ2-7; D gene unclear. The germline V and J ends were trimmed by 6 bases and 5 bases, with 8 bases remaining between them. There are 11 residues in the CDR3. Looked up from germline, CDR1 is MDHEN and CDR2 is SYDVKM. The CDR3 bases are TGTGCCAGCAGGACCCGGGACGAGCAGTACTTC. Translated, it gives CASRTRDEQYF.

The chain uses TRBV2 and TRBJ1-5; no clear D gene. The CDR3 contains 13 residues. Germline CDR1 reads SNHLY; CDR2 reads FYNNEI. The V end lost 6 bases, the J end lost 5 bases, and 11 bases lay between the germline ends. The CDR3 here is CASRAGVDQPQHF. The CDR3 nucleotides read TGTGCCAGCAGAGCCGGGGTCGATCAGCCCCAGCATTTT.

This clonotype was seen repeatedly, ten times or more. The gene calls are TRBV27 and TRBJ1-2, with 9 bases fitting TRBD1. The CDR3 extends over 14 amino acids. Germline values: CDR1 MNHEY, CDR2 SMNVEV (reference sequence). The J segment lost 7 bases and the V segment lost 4 bases, leaving 7 bases of the junction unmatched. CDR3 coding DNA: TGTGCCAGCAGTTCCCCGGGACAGGGAGCTGGCTACACCTTC. Translation gives CASSSPGQGAGYTF.

This clonotype was seen only a few times. The junction departs from germline at one end; a sequencing error may be responsible. The chain combines TRBV2 with TRBJ2-2; 8 bases are shared with TRBD2. The CDR3 is 15 residues long. CDR1 is SNHLY, CDR2 FYNNEI, per germline. The CDR3 DNA reads TGTGCCAGCAGCGAAGGGACTAGTCTAACCGGGGAGCTGTTTTTT. Protein: CASSEGTSLTGELFF.

This clonotype was seen a handful of times. The gene calls are TRBV3-1 and TRBJ2-1; D is undetermined. V was cut by 1 base and J by 3 bases, with 4 bases left in between. Germline-derived CDR1 and CDR2 are LGHDT and YNNKEL (reference sequence). The CDR3 covers 13 residues. The CDR3 spells CASSQADYNEQFF. CDR3 nucleotide sequence: TGTGCCAGCAGCCAAGCGGACTACAATGAGCAGTTCTTC.

This clonotype was found many times. In DNA form, the CDR3 reads TGCAGTGCTAGAGGGGACGGTAGCGGGAGGCTACAAGAGACCCAGTACTTC. Translated, it gives CSARGDGSGRLQETQYF. The chain employs TRBV20-1 and TRBJ2-5, with TRBD2 matching over 10 bases. J gave up 2 bases and V 1 base, and 10 bases lay outside the gene matches. This CDR3 has 17 residues. Germline V gene data show CDR1 as DFQATT and CDR2 as SNEGSKA (reference sequence).

This clonotype occurred many times. The rearrangement joins TRBV7-8 to TRBJ2-3; tentatively, D is TRBD2 (6 bases). The CDR3 length is 17 residues. The V and J ends lost 5 bases and 2 bases respectively, with 20 bases between them. Germline CDR1 is SGHVS and CDR2 is FQNEAQ. As DNA, the CDR3 is TGTGCCAGCAGCCCCGCGCGGGGTGCGGGGCCCACAGATACGCAGTATTTT. It codes for CASSPARGAGPTDTQYF.